This note documents a single T cell receptor (beta chain) sequence. The table came from immunoSEQ multiplex PCR; TCRdb's copy has only in-frame clones and leaves some out. The table shows 200,000 to 300,000 clones, with 85% occurring only once. Germline assignment: CDR1 SGHAT and CDR2 FQNNGV. The length of the CDR3 is 15 residues. Trimming at V came to 5 bases and at J to 5 bases, leaving 9 bases not matched to a gene. The data stem from a study of blood T cell repertoires in COVID-19. This receptor was taken from a woman aged 60-75 years with active or convalescent COVID-19. The sequenced sample was peripheral blood. The V and J genes are TRBV11-2 and TRBJ1-1; 9 nucleotides match TRBD1. The CDR3 loop reads CASSPPTGGDTEAFF. In nucleotides, the CDR3 is TGTGCCAGCAGCCCACCGACAGGGGGAGATACTGAAGCTTTCTTT. The full variable domain, with the rest looked up from reference TRBV11-2 and TRBJ1-1, is EAGVAQSPRYKIIEKRQSVAFWCNPISGHATLYWYQQILGQGPKLLIQFQNNGVVDDSQLPKDRFSAERLKGVDSTLKIQPAKLEDSAVYLCASSPPTGGDTEAFFGQGTRLTVV.